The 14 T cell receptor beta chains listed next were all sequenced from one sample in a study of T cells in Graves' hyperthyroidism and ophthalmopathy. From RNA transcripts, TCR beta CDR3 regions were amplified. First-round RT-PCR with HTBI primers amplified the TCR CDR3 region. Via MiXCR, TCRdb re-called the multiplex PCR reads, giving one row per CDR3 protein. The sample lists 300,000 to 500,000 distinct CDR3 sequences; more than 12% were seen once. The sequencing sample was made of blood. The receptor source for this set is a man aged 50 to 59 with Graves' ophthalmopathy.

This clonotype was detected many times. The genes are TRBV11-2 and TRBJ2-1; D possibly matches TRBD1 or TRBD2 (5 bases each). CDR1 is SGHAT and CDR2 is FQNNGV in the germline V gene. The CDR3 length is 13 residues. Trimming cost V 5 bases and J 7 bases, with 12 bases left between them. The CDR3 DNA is TGTGCCAGCAGCCCCCGATGGGGGAATGAGCAGTTCTTC. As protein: CASSPRWGNEQFF.

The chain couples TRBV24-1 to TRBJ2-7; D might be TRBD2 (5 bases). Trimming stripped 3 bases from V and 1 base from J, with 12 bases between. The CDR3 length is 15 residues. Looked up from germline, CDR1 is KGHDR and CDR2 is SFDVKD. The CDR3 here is CATSDPQRESYEQYF. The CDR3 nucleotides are TGTGCCACCAGTGATCCCCAGAGGGAGTCCTACGAGCAGTACTTC.

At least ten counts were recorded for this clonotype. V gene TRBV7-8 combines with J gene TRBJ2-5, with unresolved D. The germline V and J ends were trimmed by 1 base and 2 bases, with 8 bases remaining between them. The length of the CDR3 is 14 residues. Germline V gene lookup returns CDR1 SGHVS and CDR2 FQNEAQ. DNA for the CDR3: TGTGCCAGCAGCTTAGGCCCCAGTCAAGAGACCCAGTACTTC. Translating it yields CASSLGPSQETQYF.

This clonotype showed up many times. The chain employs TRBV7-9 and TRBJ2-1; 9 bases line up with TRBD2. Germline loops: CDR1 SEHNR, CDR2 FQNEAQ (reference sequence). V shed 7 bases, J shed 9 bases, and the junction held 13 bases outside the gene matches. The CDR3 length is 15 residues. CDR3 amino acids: CASTLWAGGRIEQFF. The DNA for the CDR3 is TGTGCCAGCACCCTATGGGCGGGAGGGCGGATTGAGCAGTTCTTC.

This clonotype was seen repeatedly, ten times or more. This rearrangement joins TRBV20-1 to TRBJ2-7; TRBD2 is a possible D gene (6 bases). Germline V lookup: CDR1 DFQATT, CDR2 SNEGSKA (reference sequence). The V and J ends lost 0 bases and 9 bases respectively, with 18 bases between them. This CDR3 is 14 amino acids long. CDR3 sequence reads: CSARDFASVSGQYF. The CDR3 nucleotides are TGCAGTGCTAGAGATTTCGCTAGCGTGTCTGGGCAGTACTTC.

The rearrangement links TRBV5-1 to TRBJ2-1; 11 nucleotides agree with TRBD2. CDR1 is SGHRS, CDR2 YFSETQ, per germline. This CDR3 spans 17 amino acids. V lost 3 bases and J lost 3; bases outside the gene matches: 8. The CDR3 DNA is TGCGCCAGCAGCTCGGGACTAGCGGTAACGGACTACAATGAGCAGTTCTTC. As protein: CASSSGLAVTDYNEQFF.

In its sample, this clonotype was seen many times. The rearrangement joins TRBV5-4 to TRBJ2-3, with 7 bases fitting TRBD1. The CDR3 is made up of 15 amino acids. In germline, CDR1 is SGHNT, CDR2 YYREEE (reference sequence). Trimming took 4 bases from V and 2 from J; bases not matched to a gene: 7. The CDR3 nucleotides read TGTGCCAGCAGCCGGGACAGCAAAACCACAGATACGCAGTATTTT. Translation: CASSRDSKTTDTQYF.

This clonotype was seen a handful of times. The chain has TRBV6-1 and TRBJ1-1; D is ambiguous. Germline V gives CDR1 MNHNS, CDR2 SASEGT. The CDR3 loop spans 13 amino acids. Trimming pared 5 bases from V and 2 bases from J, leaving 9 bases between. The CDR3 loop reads CASSFKGNTEAFF. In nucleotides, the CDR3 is TGTGCCAGCAGTTTCAAGGGTAACACTGAAGCTTTCTTT.

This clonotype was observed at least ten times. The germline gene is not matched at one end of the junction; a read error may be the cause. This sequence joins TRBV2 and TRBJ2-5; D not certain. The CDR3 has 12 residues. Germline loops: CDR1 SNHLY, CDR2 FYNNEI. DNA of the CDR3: TGTGCCACCAGTGGTAGACGAGAGACCCAGTACTTC. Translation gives CATSGRRETQYF. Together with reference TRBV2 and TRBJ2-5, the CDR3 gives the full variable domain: EPEVTQTPSHQVTQMGQEVILRCVPISNHLYFYWYRQILGQKVEFLVSFYNNEISEKSEIFDDQFSVERPDGSNFTLKIRSTKLEDSAMYFCATSGRRETQYFGPGTRLLVL.

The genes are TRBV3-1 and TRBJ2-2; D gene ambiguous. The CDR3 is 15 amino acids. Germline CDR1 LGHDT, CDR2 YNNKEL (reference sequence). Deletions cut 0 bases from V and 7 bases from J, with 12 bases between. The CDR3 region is CASSQEIMSVGELFF. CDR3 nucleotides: TGTGCCAGCAGCCAAGAAATTATGAGTGTCGGGGAGCTGTTTTTT.

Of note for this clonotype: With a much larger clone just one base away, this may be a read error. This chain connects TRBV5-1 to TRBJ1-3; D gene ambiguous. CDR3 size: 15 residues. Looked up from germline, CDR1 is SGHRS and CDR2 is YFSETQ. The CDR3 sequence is CASSSTGDSGNTICF. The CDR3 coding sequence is TGCGCCAGCAGCTCGACGGGAGACTCTGGAAACACCATATGTTTT.

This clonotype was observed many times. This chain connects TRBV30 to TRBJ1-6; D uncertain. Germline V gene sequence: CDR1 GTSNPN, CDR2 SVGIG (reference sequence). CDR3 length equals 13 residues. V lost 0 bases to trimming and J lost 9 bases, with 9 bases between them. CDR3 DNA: TGTGCCTGGAGTGTGGGGTTTGGTTCACCCCTCCACTTT. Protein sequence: CAWSVGFGSPLHF.

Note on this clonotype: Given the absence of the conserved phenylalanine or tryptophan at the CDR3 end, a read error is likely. The CDR3 is CASSSVPGNYGYTS. The CDR3 DNA follows: TGTGCCAGCAGTTCCGTCCCAGGGAACTATGGCTACACCTCC. The V gene is TRBV28, the J gene TRBJ1-2; a weak D match, TRBD1 (5 bases). There are 14 residues in the CDR3. Trimming pared 4 bases from V and 2 bases from J, leaving 11 bases between. Germline CDR1 reads MDHEN; CDR2 reads SYDVKM.

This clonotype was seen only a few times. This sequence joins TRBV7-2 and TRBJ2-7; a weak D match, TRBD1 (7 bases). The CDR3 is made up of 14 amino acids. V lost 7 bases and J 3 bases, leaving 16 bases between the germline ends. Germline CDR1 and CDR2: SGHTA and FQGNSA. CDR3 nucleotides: TGTGCCAGCAACCCTCGACAGGGAGGCTACGAGCAGTACTTC. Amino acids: CASNPRQGGYEQYF.